A selection of T cell receptor beta chains follows, all from one sample in a study of T cell responses to AZD1222 COVID-19 vaccine. The data were produced by immunoSEQ multiplex PCR, yet TCRdb's version contains in-frame clones alone and is incomplete. The sample has about 130,000 clones, roughly nine tenths seen once. The sample was peripheral blood, taken 28 days after the second AZD1222 dose. Receptors were obtained from an adult who received the AZD1222 COVID-19 vaccine. Both conserved end residues are part of each CDR3. Each record gives: V gene, clone size, D gene, CDR3 protein. D genes are given only for firm matches. Clone size is stated in some rows and not others, as once, few, many or a class when expanded.

V gene: TRBV27
clone size: -
D gene: TRBD1
CDR3 protein: CASSFLGQGARETQYF

V gene: TRBV27
clone size: -
D gene: -
CDR3 protein: CASSWSYTGELFF

V gene: TRBV30
clone size: -
D gene: TRBD1
CDR3 protein: CAWSDYRGNSNQPQHF

V gene: TRBV25-1
clone size: once
D gene: TRBD1
CDR3 protein: CASRPQGNSPLHF

V gene: TRBV9
clone size: -
D gene: -
CDR3 protein: CASSDPRTNYGYTF

V gene: TRBV14
clone size: -
D gene: -
CDR3 protein: CASSRNRVGYGYTF

V gene: TRBV7-2
clone size: -
D gene: -
CDR3 protein: CASSQGSHPGNTIYF

V gene: TRBV19
clone size: -
D gene: TRBD2
CDR3 protein: CASSLERGRMVNEQFF

V gene: TRBV7-9
clone size: -
D gene: -
CDR3 protein: CASSEGHGDGYTF

V gene: TRBV5-1
clone size: -
D gene: -
CDR3 protein: CASSLGSLNQETQYF